This entry concerns a single T cell receptor (beta chain). The clone's antigen remains unknown. Per-base qualities were not stored, and no clone one base away is much larger. This entry is derived from a study of blood T cell repertoires in COVID-19 (dated by TCRdb to 2018 to 2021). Turning to the overall study: Collaborator samples came from the United States, Italy and Spain and covered acute and convalescent phases of COVID-19. The prospective study material was composed of cDNA or gDNA derived from T cells, B-cell-depleted T cells, or PBMCs. Subjects who had been exposed to COVID-19, were actively infected with it, or had recovered from it provided the deeply sampled blood TCRbeta repertoires that made up the dataset. A freely available public database, intended as a resource for researchers studying the immune response to SARS-CoV-2, is where the repertoires were released. Samples were obtained from the ongoing ImmuneRACE study (first 160 participants) and from 1,000 to 1,500 subjects provided by 6 global collaborators. A de-identified subject ID, COVID-19 status, age in years and sex were almost always included in the sample metadata. Where available, HLA class I and class II types were obtained from metadata supplied by the sample provider rather than from assay-based typing.

Collaborating institutions collected whole blood in K2EDTA tubes following their own protocols. For TCRbeta analysis, collaborators shipped samples as frozen whole blood, isolated PBMCs, or DNA extracted from either of those sample types. The CDR3 numbers 13 residues from cysteine through phenylalanine. Only the CDR3 DNA stays, 39 bases, in frame from base 1. Per the germline V gene (reference sequence), LGHDT is the CDR1 and YNNKEL is the CDR2. Deletion took 4 bases off V and 6 bases off J, with a span of 12 bases between the germline ends. Results and caveats for the whole study, not just this receptor: Clinical and demographic metadata were provided uncurated, with the amount varying by source and participant.

TCRbeta CDR3 regions were amplified from genomic DNA using the immunoSEQ Assay, a bias-controlled multiplex PCR. The study's own analysis went as follows. Nucleated cell counts per sample were estimated from amplification of reference gene primers within the assay. To quantify the absolute abundance of each unique TCRbeta CDR3 rearrangement, sequence reads were collapsed and filtered. For each sample, productive Simpson clonality was calculated as the square root of Simpson's diversity index over productive rearrangements. TCRdb retrieved this table from immuneACCESS and kept in-frame rearrangements only. Not all clones are present; in checked studies, unresolved V genes account for under half, and no reason is known for the remainder. V and J calls and clone size follow that table, whereas D and trimming were derived from the DNA. Here the sample has some 200,000 clones; approximately 89% occur a single time. The biggest ten clones account for 6.5% to 10% of the sample.

Rearrangement joined TRBV3-1 (or the pseudogene TRBV3-2) to TRBJ1-2; 6 matching bases give a weak D call of TRBD1. This receptor was identified in a woman in her sixties with acute or convalescent COVID-19. Specimen: peripheral blood. This receptor has the CDR3 CASSLRGGNGYTF. The DNA reads as follows: TGTGCCAGCAGCCTGAGGGGGGGTAATGGCTACACCTTC.